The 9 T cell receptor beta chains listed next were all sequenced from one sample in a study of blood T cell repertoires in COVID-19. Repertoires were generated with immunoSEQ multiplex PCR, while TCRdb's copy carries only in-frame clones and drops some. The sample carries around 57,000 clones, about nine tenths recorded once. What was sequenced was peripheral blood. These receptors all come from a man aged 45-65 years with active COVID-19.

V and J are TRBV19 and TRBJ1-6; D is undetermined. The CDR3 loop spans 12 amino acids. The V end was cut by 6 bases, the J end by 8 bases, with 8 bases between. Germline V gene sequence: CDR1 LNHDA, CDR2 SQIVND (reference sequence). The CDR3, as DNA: TGTGCCAGTAGCGAGGGTGATTCACCCCTCCACTTT. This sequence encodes CASSEGDSPLHF.

The CDR3 bases are TGTGCCTGGAGTTTCCGGTACGAGCAGTACTTC. It yields the protein CAWSFRYEQYF. The rearrangement joins TRBV30 to TRBJ2-7, with D uncertain. The length of the CDR3 is 11 residues. In germline, CDR1 is GTSNPN, CDR2 SVGIG (reference sequence). V gave up 2 bases and J gave up 4 bases, with 6 bases separating them.

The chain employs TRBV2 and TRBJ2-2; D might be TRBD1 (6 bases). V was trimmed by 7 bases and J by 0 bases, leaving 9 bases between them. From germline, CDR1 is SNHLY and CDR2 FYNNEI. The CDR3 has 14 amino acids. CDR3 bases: TGTGCCAGCAAGGGGACAACGAACACCGGGGAGCTGTTTTTT. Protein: CASKGTTNTGELFF.

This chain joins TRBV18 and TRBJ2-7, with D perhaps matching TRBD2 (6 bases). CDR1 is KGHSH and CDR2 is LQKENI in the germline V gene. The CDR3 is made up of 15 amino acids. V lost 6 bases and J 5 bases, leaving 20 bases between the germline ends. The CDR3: CASSPYGGARNEQYF. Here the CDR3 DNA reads TGTGCCAGCTCCCCCTATGGCGGGGCAAGAAACGAGCAGTACTTC.

CDR3 sequence reads: CASSQEGANTEAFF. CDR3 sequence (DNA): TGTGCCAGCAGCCAAGAGGGGGCGAACACTGAAGCTTTCTTT. The chain combines TRBV3-1 (or the pseudogene TRBV3-2) with TRBJ1-1, with D perhaps matching TRBD1 (6 bases). Trimming pared 0 bases from V and 1 base from J, leaving 6 bases between. CDR1 LGHDT and CDR2 YNNKEL come from the germline V gene (reference sequence). This CDR3 comprises 14 residues.

CDR3 protein: CASSPNGRLRTDTQYF. In nucleotides, the CDR3 is TGTGCCAGCAGTCCTAACGGGAGATTAAGGACAGATACGCAGTATTTT. This chain links TRBV3-1 (or the pseudogene TRBV3-2) with TRBJ2-3; tentatively, D is TRBD2 (6 bases). The germline V gene has CDR1 LGHDT and CDR2 YNNKEL (reference sequence). This CDR3 is 16 amino acids long. V lost 6 bases, J lost 3 bases, and 19 bases lay in between.

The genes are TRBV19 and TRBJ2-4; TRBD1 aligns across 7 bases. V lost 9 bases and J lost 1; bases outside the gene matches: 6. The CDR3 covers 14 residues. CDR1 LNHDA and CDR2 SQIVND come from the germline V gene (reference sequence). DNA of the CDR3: TGTGCCAGCCAGACAGGGTCGGCCAAAAACATTCAGTACTTC. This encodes CASQTGSAKNIQYF.

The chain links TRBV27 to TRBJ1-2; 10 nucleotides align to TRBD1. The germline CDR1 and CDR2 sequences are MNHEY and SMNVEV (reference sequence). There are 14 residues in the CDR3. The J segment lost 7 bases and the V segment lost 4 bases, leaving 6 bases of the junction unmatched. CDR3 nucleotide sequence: TGTGCCAGCAGTTCGCCCGGGACAGGGGTTGGCTACACCTTC. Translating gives CASSSPGTGVGYTF.

The CDR3, as DNA: TGTGCCAGCAGCTTAGCCTCACTAGGAGTCGAGCAGTACTTC. Translated: CASSLASLGVEQYF. The chain carries TRBV11-2 and TRBJ2-7, with TRBD2 as a possible D gene (5 bases). Trimming took 1 base from V and 6 from J, leaving 13 bases between them. Germline values: CDR1 SGHAT, CDR2 FQNNGV. CDR3 length: 14 amino acids.